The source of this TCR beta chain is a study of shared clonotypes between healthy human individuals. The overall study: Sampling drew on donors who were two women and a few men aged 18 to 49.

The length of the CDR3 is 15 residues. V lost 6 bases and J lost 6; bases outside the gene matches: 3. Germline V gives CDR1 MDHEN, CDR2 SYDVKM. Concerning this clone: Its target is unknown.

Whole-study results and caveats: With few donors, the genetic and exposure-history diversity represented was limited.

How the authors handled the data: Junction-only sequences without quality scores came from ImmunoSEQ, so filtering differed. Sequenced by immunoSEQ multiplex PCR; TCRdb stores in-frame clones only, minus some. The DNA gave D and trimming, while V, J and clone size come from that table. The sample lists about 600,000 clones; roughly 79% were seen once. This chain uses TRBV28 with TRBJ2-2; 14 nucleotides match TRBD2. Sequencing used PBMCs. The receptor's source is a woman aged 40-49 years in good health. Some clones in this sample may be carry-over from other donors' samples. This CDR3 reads CASSLGLAGAGELFF. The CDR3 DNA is TGTGCCAGCAGCCTGGGACTAGCGGGAGCCGGGGAGCTGTTTTTT.